Here is one T cell receptor (beta chain) with its context. Clones were sequenced by immunoSEQ multiplex PCR, and TCRdb holds only the in-frame ones, with some missing. This sample has 80,000 or so clones, with approximately 95% found just once. This sample is drawn from a study of cytomegalovirus exposure and HLA in healthy donors. The sample consisted of PBMCs. The TCR sequence derives from a woman aged 18-29 years in good health and CMV-seronegative.

The CDR3 nucleotides are TGTGCCAGCAGACCAGACAGGGGCGCGGGTCAGCCCCAGCATTTT. The encoded protein is CASRPDRGAGQPQHF. The chain uses TRBV6-5 and TRBJ1-5; 8 positions match TRBD1. V trimming: 6 bases; J trimming: 6 bases; junction bases outside the gene matches: 10. Germline loops: CDR1 MNHEY, CDR2 SVGAGI. This CDR3 comprises 15 residues.